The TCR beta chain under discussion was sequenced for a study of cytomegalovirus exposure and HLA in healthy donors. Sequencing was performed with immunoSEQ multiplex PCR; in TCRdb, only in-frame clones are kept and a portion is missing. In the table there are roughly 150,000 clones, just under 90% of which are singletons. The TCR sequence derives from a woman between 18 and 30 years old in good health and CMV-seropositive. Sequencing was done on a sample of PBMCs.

The CDR3 loop is CASSRPGQVGGYTF. CDR3 sequence (DNA): TGTGCCAGTAGTAGACCGGGACAGGTGGGCGGCTACACCTTC. The chain is built from TRBV19 and TRBJ1-2; TRBD1 aligns across 8 bases. The CDR3 totals 14 residues. Per the germline V gene, CDR1 is LNHDA and CDR2 is SQIVND (reference sequence). The V segment lost 4 bases and the J segment 8 bases; nucleotides outside the gene matches: 9. Filled out from reference TRBV19 and TRBJ1-2, the complete variable domain reads DGGITQSPKYLFRKEGQNVTLSCEQNLNHDAMYWYRQDPGQGLRLIYYSQIVNDFQKGDIAEGYSVSREKKESFPLTVTSAQKNPTAFYLCASSRPGQVGGYTFGSGTRLTVV.